This note documents a single T cell receptor beta chain sequence. The CDR3 extends over 15 amino acids. V was clipped by 9 bases and J by 2 bases; unmatched bases: 6. Germline loops: CDR1 KGHDR, CDR2 SFDVKD. The sample is drawn from a study of blood T cell repertoires in COVID-19. The overall study: Both acute and convalescent COVID-19 samples were obtained from the United States, Italy and Spain. PBMCs, B-cell-depleted T cells, or T cells provided the cDNA or gDNA that made up the material.

Authors' analysis steps: Reference gene primer amplification in the assay estimated nucleated cell counts. TCRdb keeps only in-frame clones here, not all; method: immunoSEQ multiplex PCR. The V and J calls and the clone size are those of that table, but D and trimming were determined from the DNA. This table holds under 250,000 clones, around nine tenths found once. The sequence came from a woman aged 40 to 49 with acute or convalescent COVID-19. The chain employs TRBV24-1 and TRBJ2-3; 11 nucleotides agree with TRBD2. The specimen was peripheral blood. The CDR3 loop is CATSLAGGDTDTQYF. The CDR3 region has the DNA TGTGCCACCTCCCTAGCGGGGGGCGACACAGATACGCAGTATTTT.